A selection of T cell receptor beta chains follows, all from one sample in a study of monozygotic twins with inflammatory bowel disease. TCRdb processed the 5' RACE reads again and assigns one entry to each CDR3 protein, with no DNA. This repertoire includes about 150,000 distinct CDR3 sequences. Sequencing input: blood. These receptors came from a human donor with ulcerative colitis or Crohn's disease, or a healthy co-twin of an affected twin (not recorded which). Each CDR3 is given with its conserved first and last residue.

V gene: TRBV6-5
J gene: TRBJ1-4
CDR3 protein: CASSYPPGQTNEKLFF

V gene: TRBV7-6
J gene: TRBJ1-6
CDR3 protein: CASSTRGSPLHF

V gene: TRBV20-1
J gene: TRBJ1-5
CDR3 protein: CSARDTGGNQPQHF

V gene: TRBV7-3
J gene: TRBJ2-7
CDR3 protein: CASSLGGESSYEQYF

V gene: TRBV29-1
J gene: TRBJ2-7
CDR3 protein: CSVGGQGTVRSYEQYF

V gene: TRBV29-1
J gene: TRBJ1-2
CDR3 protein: CSVEVGAYGYTF

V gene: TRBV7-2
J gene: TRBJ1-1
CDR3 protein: CASSFSRGGTEAFF

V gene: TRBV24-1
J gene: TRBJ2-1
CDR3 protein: CATSDRGQVGDEQFF

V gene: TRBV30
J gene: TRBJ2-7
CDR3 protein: CAWRRLENEQYF

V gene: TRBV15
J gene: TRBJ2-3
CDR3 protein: CATSRERTGMTDTQYF